This T cell receptor (beta chain) was retrieved from a study of shared clonotypes between healthy human individuals (TCRdb year 2020). Looking at the study overall: A couple of women and a few men aged 18 to 49 years were included in the cohort. The study deeply sequenced blood TCR repertoires of five healthy adults to estimate repertoire size and the extent of clonotype sharing between individuals. Libraries were prepared and TCR repertoires were sequenced by different laboratories using diverse techniques, in order to increase sequencing depth and limit assay-specific biases. Each donor's leukapheresis produced roughly between roughly 0.85 and 9.5 billion PBMCs.

The full study reports these points: Pairwise subsampling indicated that sequencing depth was expected to affect the degree of clonotype sharing among donors. Because the study included a small number of donors, the genetic and exposure-history diversity represented was limited. Sampling was limited to blood, and TCR repertoires in tissue likely differ from TCR repertoires in blood.

Healthy HIV-negative adults with no recently reported acute infections or vaccinations were included as donors. Every donor was a Caucasian adult living in Nashville, Tennessee, USA. For unsorted samples, roughly 90 million PBMCs were counted, and genomic DNA was extracted using the QIAamp DNA Blood Mini kit. After blood collection by leukapheresis, PBMCs were isolated using Ficoll-Histopaque density gradient centrifugation and then cryopreserved in the vapor phase of liquid nitrogen. Comments on this clone: The antigen it binds to is not known. Base qualities are not provided; no much larger clone lies one nucleotide away.

TCR CDR3 regions were amplified from genomic DNA by multiplex PCR using the deep immunoSEQ assay. Extracted genomic DNA from each cell subset was distributed evenly across all wells of several immunoSEQ 96-well plates, and each plate was treated as a replicate. For unsorted PBMC, approximately 0.3 ug genomic DNA, equal to about 29,000 T cell genomes, was loaded into each replicate PCR. Ten immunoSEQ deep assay plates were used to sequence the unsorted PBMC genomic DNA. The purified libraries were quantified using a Qubit 3.0 fluorometer, sized with a Bioanalyzer 2100, and then quantified again using the KAPA Library Quantification kit. Each immunoSEQ 96-well plate was sequenced on its own single-read 150-cycle Illumina NextSeq 550 flow cell. The authors' analysis ran thus. Because the immunoSEQ output included only junctional sequences and no quality scores, the filtering could not be the same as the filtering used for full-length reads. To assign V/J genes and CDR3, sequences were annotated using PyIR, a Python wrapper for IgBLAST v1.9, with IMGT germline references. Any read was removed if the V/J assignment was weak (E-value above 1e-6), the CDR3 was missing, or the read contained stop codons, out-of-frame junctions, or ambiguous translated residues. V3J clonotypes were defined as sequences sharing the same inferred V gene, J gene, and CDR3 amino acid sequence. To compute the percentage overlap between repertoires, the number of shared unique clonotypes was divided by the size of the smaller repertoire. Richness of each repertoire was evaluated using RTK rarefaction, the Chao1 estimator, and Recon v2.1 estimates of unobserved clonotypes. TCRdb mirrors the immuneACCESS table, restricted to in-frame sequences. Some clones are absent from its copies; in checked studies, under half trace to an unresolved V gene, and the reason for the others is unknown. That table supplies the V and J calls and clone size; D and trimming were determined from the DNA. For this sample the table gives more than 450,000 clones, of which 79% were detected only once. The biggest ten clones account for 10% to 15% of the sample.

The germline V gene gives CDR1 as SGHAT and CDR2 as FQNNGV. V gives up 3 bases and J gives up 6 bases, and the segment between their germline ends measures 8 bases. The cysteine opens and the phenylalanine closes a CDR3 of 13 amino acids. The read is trimmed to its CDR3 DNA, 39 bases read in frame from base 1. Sequencing input: PBMCs. This TCR came from a woman aged 40-49 years in good health. Some clones in this sample may be carry-over from other donors' samples. Here the chain combines TRBV11-2 and TRBJ2-2; TRBD1 could be the D gene, as 6 bases match. CDR3 loop: CASSFQGSGELFF. The base sequence is TGTGCCAGCAGCTTTCAGGGGTCCGGGGAGCTGTTTTTT.